Listed below are T cell receptor beta chains from one sample, sequenced in a study of graft-versus-host responses after intestinal transplantation. Antigens for these TCRs are unknown. Sequenced by immunoSEQ multiplex PCR; TCRdb stores in-frame clones only, minus some. Counted here are more than 90,000 clones, 93% occurring once; the ten biggest clones make up roughly 1%. This material consisted of unstimulated CD8+ T cells sorted from spleen or lymph node cells, taken before transplant. These receptors were collected from a human donor who was the organ donor for an intestinal transplant. The CDR3 runs from the conserved cysteine through the conserved F or W. The order of the fields is D gene, V gene, J gene, clone size, CDR3 DNA, CDR3 protein. A D gene is named only where the DNA matches it firmly. The listing skips clone size in some rows; elsewhere it reads once, few, many or a size class.

d_call: TRBD1
v_call: TRBV11-2
j_call: TRBJ1-2
clone_size: -
cdr3_nt: TGTGCCAGCAGCCTCGGACAGGCTGAGGGCTACACCTTC
cdr3_aa: CASSLGQAEGYTF

d_call: -
v_call: TRBV6-5
j_call: TRBJ1-2
clone_size: -
cdr3_nt: TGTGCCAGCAGTTCCACAGGGCGATACGGCTACACCTTC
cdr3_aa: CASSSTGRYGYTF

d_call: -
v_call: TRBV2
j_call: TRBJ1-2
clone_size: few
cdr3_nt: TGTGCCAGCAGGGCCTTGGGGGGGGCTTTGGATGGCTACACCTTC
cdr3_aa: CASRALGGALDGYTF

d_call: -
v_call: TRBV19
j_call: TRBJ2-5
clone_size: -
cdr3_nt: TGTGCCAGTAGTCCATCAGGGGTACCCCAAGAGACCCAGTACTTC
cdr3_aa: CASSPSGVPQETQYF

d_call: TRBD2
v_call: TRBV4-2
j_call: TRBJ2-1
clone_size: -
cdr3_nt: TGTGCCAGCAGCCTGGTAGCGGGAGGTTACAATGAGCAGTTCTTC
cdr3_aa: CASSLVAGGYNEQFF

d_call: -
v_call: TRBV4-2
j_call: TRBJ2-1
clone_size: -
cdr3_nt: TGTGCCAGCAGCCAGTATACTAAGGATGAGCAGTTCTTC
cdr3_aa: CASSQYTKDEQFF

d_call: -
v_call: TRBV2
j_call: TRBJ1-1
clone_size: -
cdr3_nt: TGTGCCAGCAGTGAACAGGGGCCAGCTTTCTTT
cdr3_aa: CASSEQGPAFF

d_call: -
v_call: TRBV9
j_call: TRBJ2-5
clone_size: -
cdr3_nt: TGTGCCAGCAGCGCCACAGGGGGCGCGGGAGGGACCCAGTACTTC
cdr3_aa: CASSATGGAGGTQYF

d_call: -
v_call: TRBV6-5
j_call: TRBJ1-1
clone_size: -
cdr3_nt: TGTGCCAGCAGTCCTACGGACGGATACACTGAAGCTTTCTTT
cdr3_aa: CASSPTDGYTEAFF

d_call: TRBD2
v_call: TRBV9
j_call: TRBJ2-1
clone_size: -
cdr3_nt: TGTGCCAGCACCGCTAATCTAGCGGACAATGAGCAGTTCTTC
cdr3_aa: CASTANLADNEQFF

d_call: -
v_call: TRBV19
j_call: TRBJ2-2
clone_size: -
cdr3_nt: TGTGCCAGTAGTATAGGGCGGAACACCGGGGAGCTGTTTTTT
cdr3_aa: CASSIGRNTGELFF

d_call: -
v_call: TRBV27
j_call: TRBJ1-3
clone_size: once
cdr3_nt: TGTGCCAGCAGTTCACTCGAGGGGGCTGGAAACACCATATATTTT
cdr3_aa: CASSSLEGAGNTIYF

d_call: -
v_call: TRBV7-9
j_call: TRBJ2-5
clone_size: -
cdr3_nt: TGTGCCAGCAGCTTAGCGCCGGGGAGAGGGTCGCCCCCTGGGGAGACCCAGTACTTC
cdr3_aa: CASSLAPGRGSPPGETQYF

d_call: -
v_call: TRBV2
j_call: TRBJ1-2
clone_size: -
cdr3_nt: TGTGCCAGCACCGACCAGGACCATGATCAGGGGGGCTACACCTTC
cdr3_aa: CASTDQDHDQGGYTF

d_call: -
v_call: TRBV11-2
j_call: TRBJ1-2
clone_size: -
cdr3_nt: TGTGCCAGCAGCTTAGACGACCGACCCAACTATGGCTACACCTTC
cdr3_aa: CASSLDDRPNYGYTF

d_call: TRBD1
v_call: TRBV6-1
j_call: TRBJ1-4
clone_size: -
cdr3_nt: TGTGCCAGCAGTGGGGCTCGGACAGGGAACGAAAAACTGTTTTTT
cdr3_aa: CASSGARTGNEKLFF

d_call: -
v_call: TRBV12-5
j_call: TRBJ1-1
clone_size: -
cdr3_nt: TGTGCTAGTGGATGGGGTAGGGGGAACACTGAAGCTTTCTTT
cdr3_aa: CASGWGRGNTEAFF

d_call: TRBD2
v_call: TRBV4-1
j_call: TRBJ2-3
clone_size: -
cdr3_nt: TGCGCCAGCAGCCACCCGACTAGCGGGAGCACAGATACGCAGTATTTT
cdr3_aa: CASSHPTSGSTDTQYF

d_call: -
v_call: TRBV5-1
j_call: TRBJ2-6
clone_size: -
cdr3_nt: TGCGCCAGCTCCCGTGGCCGAAGAACGGCTGGGGCCAACGTCCTGACTTTC
cdr3_aa: CASSRGRRTAGANVLTF

d_call: TRBD1
v_call: TRBV28
j_call: TRBJ1-5
clone_size: -
cdr3_nt: TGTGCCAGCAGCCAACAGGGGCGACAGCCCCAGCATTTT
cdr3_aa: CASSQQGRQPQHF

d_call: -
v_call: TRBV7-8
j_call: TRBJ2-7
clone_size: -
cdr3_nt: TGTGCCAGCAGCTTAGATCTAGCTAGGTCTGACGAGCAGTACTTC
cdr3_aa: CASSLDLARSDEQYF

d_call: -
v_call: TRBV7-6
j_call: TRBJ2-5
clone_size: once
cdr3_nt: TGTGCCAGCAGCTTAGCGGGCCGGGAAGAGACCCAGTACTTC
cdr3_aa: CASSLAGREETQYF

d_call: -
v_call: TRBV4-2
j_call: TRBJ2-5
clone_size: -
cdr3_nt: TGTGCCAGCAGCCCTGTCGCGGGAAGCCAAGAGACCCAGTACTTC
cdr3_aa: CASSPVAGSQETQYF

d_call: -
v_call: TRBV28
j_call: TRBJ2-1
clone_size: -
cdr3_nt: TGTGCCAGCACCCCCGCGGGATTGAGGAATGAGCAGTTCTTC
cdr3_aa: CASTPAGLRNEQFF

d_call: TRBD1
v_call: TRBV6-1
j_call: TRBJ2-7
clone_size: -
cdr3_nt: TGTGCCAGCTGGACAGGGAGCTCCTACGAGCAGTACTTC
cdr3_aa: CASWTGSSYEQYF

d_call: -
v_call: TRBV6-6
j_call: TRBJ1-2
clone_size: -
cdr3_nt: TGTGCCAGCAGCCTAATGGGGACCGGCTACACCTTC
cdr3_aa: CASSLMGTGYTF

d_call: -
v_call: TRBV25-1
j_call: TRBJ2-7
clone_size: -
cdr3_nt: TGTGCCAGCAGTGTCCCGGCCCCCGACAGGTCCGGCTACGAGCAGTACTTC
cdr3_aa: CASSVPAPDRSGYEQYF

d_call: -
v_call: TRBV21-1
j_call: TRBJ1-1
clone_size: -
cdr3_nt: TGTGCCAGCAGCAAAGCGCTTTTATCACGGAATCTGAACACTGAAGCTTTCTTT
cdr3_aa: CASSKALLSRNLNTEAFF

d_call: TRBD1
v_call: TRBV6-1
j_call: TRBJ1-5
clone_size: -
cdr3_nt: TGTGCCAGCAGTGCGACGCGGGGACAGGGATTCAATCAGCCCCAGCATTTT
cdr3_aa: CASSATRGQGFNQPQHF

d_call: -
v_call: TRBV6-1
j_call: TRBJ1-2
clone_size: -
cdr3_nt: TGTGCCAGCAGTCCGGGGTCGCATTTCTATGGCTACACCTTC
cdr3_aa: CASSPGSHFYGYTF

d_call: -
v_call: TRBV2
j_call: TRBJ1-2
clone_size: -
cdr3_nt: TGTGCCAGCAGTGAAGGGGGACCAAACTATGGCTACACCTTC
cdr3_aa: CASSEGGPNYGYTF